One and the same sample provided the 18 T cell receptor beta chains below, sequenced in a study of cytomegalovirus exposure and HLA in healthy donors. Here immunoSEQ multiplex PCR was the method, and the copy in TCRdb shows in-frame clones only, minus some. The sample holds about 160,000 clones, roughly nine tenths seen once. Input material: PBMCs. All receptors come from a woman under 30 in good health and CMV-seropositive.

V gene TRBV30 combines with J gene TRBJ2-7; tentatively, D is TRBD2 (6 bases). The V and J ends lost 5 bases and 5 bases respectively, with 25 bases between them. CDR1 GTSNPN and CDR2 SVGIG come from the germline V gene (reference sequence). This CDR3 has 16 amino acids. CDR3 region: CAWSAPGLPLGNEQYF. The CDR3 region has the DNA TGTGCCTGGTCCGCACCGGGACTTCCACTCGGGAACGAGCAGTACTTC.

Here the CDR3 reads CASSRGQGALSIHF. The CDR3 coding sequence is TGTGCCAGCAGTCGGGGGCAGGGGGCATTATCGATCCACTTT. The chain has TRBV9 and TRBJ1-6; 8 nucleotides align to TRBD1. The CDR3 extends over 14 amino acids. V lost 5 bases to trimming and J lost 17 bases; unmatched junction nucleotides: 15. Germline CDR1 is SGDLS and CDR2 is YYNGEE.

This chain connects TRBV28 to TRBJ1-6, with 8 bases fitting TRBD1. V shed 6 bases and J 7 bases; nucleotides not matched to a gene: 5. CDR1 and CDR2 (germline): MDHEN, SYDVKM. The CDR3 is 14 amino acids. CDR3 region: CASSTGTGNSPLHF. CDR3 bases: TGTGCCAGCAGCACCGGGACAGGCAATTCACCCCTCCACTTT. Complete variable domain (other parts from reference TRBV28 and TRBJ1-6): DVKVTQSSRYLVKRTGEKVFLECVQDMDHENMFWYRQDPGLGLRLIYFSYDVKMKEKGDIPEGYSVSREKKERFSLILESASTNQTSMYLCASSTGTGNSPLHFGNGTRLTVT.

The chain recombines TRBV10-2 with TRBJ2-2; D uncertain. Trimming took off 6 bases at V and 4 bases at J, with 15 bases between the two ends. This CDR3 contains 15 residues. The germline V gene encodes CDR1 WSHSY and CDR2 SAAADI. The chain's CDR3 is CASSDFLDATGELFF. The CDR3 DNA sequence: TGCGCCAGCAGCGACTTCCTAGATGCCACCGGGGAGCTGTTTTTT.

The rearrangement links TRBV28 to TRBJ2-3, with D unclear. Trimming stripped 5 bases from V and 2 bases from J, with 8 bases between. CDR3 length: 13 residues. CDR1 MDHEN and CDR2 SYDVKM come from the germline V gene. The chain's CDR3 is CASSTTYTDTQYF. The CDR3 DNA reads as TGTGCCAGCAGTACCACCTACACAGATACGCAGTATTTT.

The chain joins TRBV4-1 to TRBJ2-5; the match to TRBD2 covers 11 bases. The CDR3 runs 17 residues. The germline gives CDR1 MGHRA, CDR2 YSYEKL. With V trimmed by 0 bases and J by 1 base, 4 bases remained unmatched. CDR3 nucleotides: TGCGCCAGCAGCCAAGATCCTAGCGGGGGGCTCCAAGAGACCCAGTACTTC. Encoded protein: CASSQDPSGGLQETQYF.

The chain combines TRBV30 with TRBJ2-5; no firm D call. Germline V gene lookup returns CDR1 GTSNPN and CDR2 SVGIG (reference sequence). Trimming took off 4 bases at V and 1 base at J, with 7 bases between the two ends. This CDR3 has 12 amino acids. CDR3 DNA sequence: TGTGCCTGGAACGCCGGCCAAGAGACCCAGTACTTC. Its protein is CAWNAGQETQYF.

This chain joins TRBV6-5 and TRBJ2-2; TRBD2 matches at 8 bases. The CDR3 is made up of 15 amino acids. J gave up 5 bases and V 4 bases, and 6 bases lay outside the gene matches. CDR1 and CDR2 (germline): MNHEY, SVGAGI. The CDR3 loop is CASSSGGARTGELFF. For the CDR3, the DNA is TGTGCCAGCAGTTCGGGGGGGGCACGGACCGGGGAGCTGTTTTTT.

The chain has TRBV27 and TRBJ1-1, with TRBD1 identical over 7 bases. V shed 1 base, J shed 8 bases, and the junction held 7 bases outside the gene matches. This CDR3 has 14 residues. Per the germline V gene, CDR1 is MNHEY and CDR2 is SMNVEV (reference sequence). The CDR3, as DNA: TGTGCCAGCAGTTTATATACAGGGGCCTCAGAAGCTTTCTTT. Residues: CASSLYTGASEAFF.

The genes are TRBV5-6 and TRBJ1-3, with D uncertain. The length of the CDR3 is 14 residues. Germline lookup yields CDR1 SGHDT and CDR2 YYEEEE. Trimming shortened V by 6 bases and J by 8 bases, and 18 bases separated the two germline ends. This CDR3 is CASIQRGFEDTIYF. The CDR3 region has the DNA TGTGCCAGCATCCAACGGGGTTTTGAAGACACCATATATTTT.

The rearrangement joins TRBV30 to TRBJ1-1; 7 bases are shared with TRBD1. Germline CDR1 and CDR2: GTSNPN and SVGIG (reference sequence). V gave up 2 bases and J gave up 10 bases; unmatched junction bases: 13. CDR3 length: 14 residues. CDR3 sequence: CAWSPRSGTEPAFF. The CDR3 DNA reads TGTGCCTGGAGTCCTCGCTCCGGGACAGAACCAGCTTTCTTT.

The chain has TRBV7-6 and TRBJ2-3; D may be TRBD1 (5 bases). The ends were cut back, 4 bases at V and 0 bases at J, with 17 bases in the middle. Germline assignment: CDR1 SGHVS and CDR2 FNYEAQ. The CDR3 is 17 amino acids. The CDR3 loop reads CASSSMLGDASTDTQYF. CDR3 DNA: TGTGCCAGCAGCTCAATGCTAGGGGATGCAAGCACAGATACGCAGTATTTT.

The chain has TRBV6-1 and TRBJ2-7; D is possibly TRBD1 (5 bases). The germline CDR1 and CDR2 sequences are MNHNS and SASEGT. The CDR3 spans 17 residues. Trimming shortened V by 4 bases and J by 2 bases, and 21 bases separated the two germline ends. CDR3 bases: TGTGCCAGCAGTGGCCCTTTGCATGGGGCCCAGACCTACGAGCAGTACTTC. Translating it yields CASSGPLHGAQTYEQYF.

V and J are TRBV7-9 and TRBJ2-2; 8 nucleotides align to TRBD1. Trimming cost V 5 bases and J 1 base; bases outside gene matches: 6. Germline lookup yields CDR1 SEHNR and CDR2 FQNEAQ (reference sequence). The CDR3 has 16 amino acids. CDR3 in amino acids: CASSDQGALNTGELFF. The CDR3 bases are TGTGCCAGCAGCGACCAGGGGGCGCTGAACACCGGGGAGCTGTTTTTT.

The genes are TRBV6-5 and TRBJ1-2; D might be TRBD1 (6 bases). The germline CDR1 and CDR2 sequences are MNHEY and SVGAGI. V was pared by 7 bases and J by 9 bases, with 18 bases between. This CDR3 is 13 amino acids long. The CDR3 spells CASKDSSFLSYTF. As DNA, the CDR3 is TGTGCCAGCAAGGACAGTTCCTTTCTAAGCTACACCTTC.

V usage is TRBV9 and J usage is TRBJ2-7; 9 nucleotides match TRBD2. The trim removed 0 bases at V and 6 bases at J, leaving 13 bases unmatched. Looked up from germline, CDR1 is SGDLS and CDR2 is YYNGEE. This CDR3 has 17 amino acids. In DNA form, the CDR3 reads TGTGCCAGCAGCGTAGATCCTGCCGGGACTAGCCTGGTCGAGCAGTACTTC. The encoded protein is CASSVDPAGTSLVEQYF.

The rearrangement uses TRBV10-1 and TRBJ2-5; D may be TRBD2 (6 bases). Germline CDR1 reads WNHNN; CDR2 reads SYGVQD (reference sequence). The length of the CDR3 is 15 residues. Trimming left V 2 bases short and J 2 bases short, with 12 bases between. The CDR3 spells CASSEGGSLQETQYF. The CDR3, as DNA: TGCGCCAGCAGTGAGGGGGGGAGTCTTCAAGAGACCCAGTACTTC.

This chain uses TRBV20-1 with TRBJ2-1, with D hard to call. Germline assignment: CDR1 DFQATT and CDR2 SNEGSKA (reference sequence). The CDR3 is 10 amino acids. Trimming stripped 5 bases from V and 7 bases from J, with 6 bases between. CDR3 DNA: TGCAGTGCTTATAATAATGAGCAGTTCTTC. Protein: CSAYNNEQFF.